This T cell receptor (beta chain) was captured in a study of T cells after yellow fever vaccination. TCRdb reanalysed the 5' RACE reads using MiXCR and keeps one entry per CDR3 protein. Among hundreds of thousands of distinct CDR3 sequences listed, roughly 22% were seen once. Trimming removed 2 bases from V and 0 bases from J, with 10 bases in between. The CDR3 loop spans 15 amino acids. Per the germline V gene, CDR1 is SGHRS and CDR2 is YFSETQ. The material was PBMCs, obtained approximately 22 days after the first yellow fever vaccination. The chain couples TRBV5-1 to TRBJ2-3; D gene ambiguous. The sequence derives from a man younger than 35 who received the YFV17D yellow fever vaccine. This CDR3 is CASSFDTLSTDTQYF. In DNA form, the CDR3 reads TGCGCCAGCAGCTTTGACACCTTAAGCACAGATACGCAGTATTTT.